These T cell receptor beta chains were read from a single sample in a study of control samples from healthy donors and cancer patients. Assay used: immunoSEQ multiplex PCR; TCRdb lists only in-frame clones, some missing. Here the sample spans roughly 130,000 clones, roughly 90% being singletons. Sequenced input: blood. All receptors derive from a man aged 45 to 65 in good health. Each CDR3 is given with its conserved first and last residue. Rows may omit the clone size; those that give it use once, few, many or a size class.

CDR3,J,V,size
CASSEQETQYF,TRBJ2-5,TRBV5-1,NA
CASSLRGGSSYEQYF,TRBJ2-7,TRBV5-5,once
CASSQEGIGGASQETQYF,TRBJ2-5,TRBV4-2,NA
CASQGGTYEQYF,TRBJ2-7,TRBV2,NA
CARSWAPVYEQYF,TRBJ2-7,TRBV5-3,once
CAWSGEVAGLTDTQYF,TRBJ2-3,TRBV30,NA
CASSLRGDLTDTQYF,TRBJ2-3,TRBV7-3,NA
CASSNRVIGSAGGQETQYF,TRBJ2-5,TRBV19,NA
CASNLLPGRYEQYF,TRBJ2-7,TRBV5-1,NA
CASSSPEGAGGFGELFF,TRBJ2-2,TRBV28,NA
CASTIGRGAVGNEQFF,TRBJ2-1,TRBV19,NA
CASSFGTDYYEQYF,TRBJ2-7,TRBV5-6,few
CASSRENRDQPQHF,TRBJ1-5,TRBV10-2,NA
CASSEALRTDEQETQYF,TRBJ2-5,TRBV6-1,NA
CASSMTGGEVTQYF,TRBJ2-3,TRBV19,NA
CASSLAERGNYGYTF,TRBJ1-2,TRBV7-9,NA
CASSSSQSYGYTF,TRBJ1-2,TRBV28,NA
CASSLPSGGIISYEQYF,TRBJ2-7,TRBV28,once
CASSASGQLGSPLHF,TRBJ1-6,TRBV9,NA
CSVGGQGEGETQYF,TRBJ2-5,TRBV29-1,NA
CASSASTRSPPGNGYTF,TRBJ1-2,TRBV9,NA
CASSIGTGTYEQYF,TRBJ2-7,TRBV19,NA